The table lists the clone carrying this T cell receptor (beta chain) with many counts. Its specificity is unknown. Primers used in a second PCR of about 6 to 12 cycles were a sample-barcoded 5' primer and a J-beta primer mix. Every cDNA was tagged by a template-switch adaptor with 12 random nucleotides. Each CDR3 protein is one row after TCRdb ran MiXCR on the 5' RACE reads. The sample shows hundreds of thousands of distinct CDR3 sequences, around 26% of them seen only once. Trimming took 6 bases from V and 4 from J; bases not matched to a gene: 8. The germline CDR1 and CDR2 sequences are MNHEY and SVGAGI. This CDR3 region has 17 residues. This sample stems from a study of blood T cells in healthy people across ages. Study-wide findings and caveats: A greater number of naive CD4+ cells and higher diversity distinguished long-lived donors from aged donors.

Donation came from healthy Caucasian individuals in Russia who were aged about 6 to 95. Every sample gave at least 5 micrograms of total RNA when it was extracted. The sequence derives from a woman of 80 years or more in good health. The V call is TRBV6-5, the J call TRBJ2-1; 14 nucleotides match TRBD2. Sequences were obtained from blood. In DNA form, the CDR3 reads TGTGCCAGCAGCCACCAAAGACTAGCGGGGGGGTACAATGAGCAGTTCTTC. Translated, it gives CASSHQRLAGGYNEQFF.